This entry is about one T cell receptor beta chain. The antigen remains undetermined. This sample was taken from a study of CD8 T cells in ankylosing spondylitis. Per germline, CDR1 DFQATT and CDR2 SNEGSKA (reference sequence). V lost 3 bases and J 1 base, leaving 9 bases between the germline ends. The CDR3 extends over 13 amino acids. In making TCR beta libraries, quantitative 5'-RACE with molecular barcodes was used. TCRdb re-called the 5' RACE reads with MiXCR, one entry per CDR3 protein. In the table there are 200,000 to 250,000 distinct CDR3 sequences, about a quarter of which are singletons. Study-wide results and limits: Significantly higher representation of disease-linked clones was reported for matched ankylosing spondylitis synovial fluid. A TCR beta motif of 7 to 9 highly homologous variants seemed to mark ankylosing spondylitis blood. Disease-associated clones were CD8+ and fairly uncommon in peripheral blood.

The source is a male donor with ankylosing spondylitis or in good health (not recorded which). Sequencing used blood, either unsorted or a sorted T cell fraction (not recorded which). The chain employs TRBV20-1 and TRBJ1-1; the D is unclear. The CDR3 reads CSASVIKNTEAFF. CDR3 bases: TGCAGTGCTAGCGTCATCAAGAACACTGAAGCTTTCTTT.